The entry below gives a single TCR beta chain sequence along with its context. The CDR3 runs to 15 residues. V dropped 0 bases and J dropped 6; count of bases not matched to a gene: 6. In germline, CDR1 is LGHDT, CDR2 YNNKEL (reference sequence). The sample comes from a study of early T cells in non-severe SARS-CoV-2 infection. TCRdb redid the calling of the 5' RACE reads with MiXCR, one entry per CDR3 protein. Of tens of thousands of distinct CDR3 sequences listed, approximately 13% were seen once; the top ten hold around 9.6%. The TCR sequence derives from an adult who was a healthcare worker with PCR-confirmed SARS-CoV-2 infection or an uninfected control (not recorded which). V gene TRBV3-1 combines with J gene TRBJ1-2, with 8 nucleotides matching TRBD1. Sequencing input: whole blood. The CDR3 reads CASSQDRQGLDGYTF. Written as DNA, the CDR3 is TGTGCCAGCAGCCAAGACCGACAGGGGTTAGATGGCTACACCTTC.